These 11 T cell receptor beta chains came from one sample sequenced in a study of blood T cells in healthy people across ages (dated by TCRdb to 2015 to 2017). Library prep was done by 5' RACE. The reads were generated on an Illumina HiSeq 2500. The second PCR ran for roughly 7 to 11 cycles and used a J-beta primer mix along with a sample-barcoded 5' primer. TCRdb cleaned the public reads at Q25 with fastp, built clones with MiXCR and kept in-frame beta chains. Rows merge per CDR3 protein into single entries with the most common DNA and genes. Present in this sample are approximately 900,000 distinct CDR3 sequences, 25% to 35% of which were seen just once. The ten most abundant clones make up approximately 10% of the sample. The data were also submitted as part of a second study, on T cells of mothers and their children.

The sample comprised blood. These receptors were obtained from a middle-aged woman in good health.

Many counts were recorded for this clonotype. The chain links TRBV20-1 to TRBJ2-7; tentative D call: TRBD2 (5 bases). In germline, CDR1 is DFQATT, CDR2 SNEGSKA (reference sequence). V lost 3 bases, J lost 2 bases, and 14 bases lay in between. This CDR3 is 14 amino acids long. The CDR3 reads CSASKQAGAYEQYF. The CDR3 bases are TGCAGTGCTAGTAAGCAGGCGGGTGCCTACGAGCAGTACTTC.

In DNA, the CDR3 is TGTGCCAGCATCTATGGGGGGGCTGATGGCTACACCTTC. Its translation is CASIYGGADGYTF. The rearrangement joins TRBV12-3 or TRBV12-4 to TRBJ1-2; D is possibly TRBD1 (6 bases). Trimming shortened V by 7 bases and J by 6 bases, and 15 bases separated the two germline ends. This CDR3 contains 13 residues.

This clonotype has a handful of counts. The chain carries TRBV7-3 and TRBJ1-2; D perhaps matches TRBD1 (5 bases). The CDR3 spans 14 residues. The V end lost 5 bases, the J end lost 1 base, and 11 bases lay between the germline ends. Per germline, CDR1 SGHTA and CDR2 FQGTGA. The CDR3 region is CASSPGADNYGYTF. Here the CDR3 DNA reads TGTGCCAGCAGCCCTGGGGCAGATAACTATGGCTACACCTTC.

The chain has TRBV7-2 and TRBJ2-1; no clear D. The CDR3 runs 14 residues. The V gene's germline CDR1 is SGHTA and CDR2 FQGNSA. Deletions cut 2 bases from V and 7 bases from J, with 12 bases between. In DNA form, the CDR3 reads TGTGCCAGCAGCTTAAGCCCCTTACGAAATGAGCAGTTCTTC. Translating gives CASSLSPLRNEQFF.

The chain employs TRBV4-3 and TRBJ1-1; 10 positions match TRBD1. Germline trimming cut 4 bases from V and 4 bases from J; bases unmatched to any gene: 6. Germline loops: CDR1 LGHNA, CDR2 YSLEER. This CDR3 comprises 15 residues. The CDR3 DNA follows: TGCGCCAGCAGCCCGTGGACAGGGGGGGGCACTGAAGCTTTCTTT. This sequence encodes CASSPWTGGGTEAFF.

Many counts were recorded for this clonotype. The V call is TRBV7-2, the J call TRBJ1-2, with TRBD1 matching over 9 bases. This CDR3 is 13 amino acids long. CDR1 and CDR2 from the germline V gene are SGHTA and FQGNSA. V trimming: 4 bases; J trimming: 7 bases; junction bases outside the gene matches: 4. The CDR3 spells CASSSGQGFGYTF. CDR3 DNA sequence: TGTGCCAGCAGCTCGGGACAGGGCTTTGGCTACACCTTC.

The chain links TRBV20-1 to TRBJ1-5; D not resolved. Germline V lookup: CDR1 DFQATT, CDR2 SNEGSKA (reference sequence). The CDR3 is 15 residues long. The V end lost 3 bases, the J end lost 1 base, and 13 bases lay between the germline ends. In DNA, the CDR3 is TGCAGTGCTAGCGCCGATATCACAAGCAATCAGCCCCAGCATTTT. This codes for CSASADITSNQPQHF.

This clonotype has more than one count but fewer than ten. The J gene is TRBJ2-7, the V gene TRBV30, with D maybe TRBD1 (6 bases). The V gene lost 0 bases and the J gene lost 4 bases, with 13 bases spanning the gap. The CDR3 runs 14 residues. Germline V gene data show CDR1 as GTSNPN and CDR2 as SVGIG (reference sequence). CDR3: CAWSVRGLFYEQYF. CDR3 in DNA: TGTGCCTGGAGTGTAAGGGGGTTGTTTTACGAGCAGTACTTC.

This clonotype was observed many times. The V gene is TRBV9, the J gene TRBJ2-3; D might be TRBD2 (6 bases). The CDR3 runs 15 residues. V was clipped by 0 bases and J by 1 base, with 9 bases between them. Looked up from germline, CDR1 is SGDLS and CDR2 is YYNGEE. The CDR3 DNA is TGTGCCAGCAGCGTAGCGGGGGTGGGCACAGATACGCAGTATTTT. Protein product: CASSVAGVGTDTQYF.

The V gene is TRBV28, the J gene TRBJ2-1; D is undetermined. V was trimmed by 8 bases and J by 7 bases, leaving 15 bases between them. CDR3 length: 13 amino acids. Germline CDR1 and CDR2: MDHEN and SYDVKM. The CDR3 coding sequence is TGTGCCAGCTCGCCAGTCTGGGAAAATGAGCAGTTCTTC. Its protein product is CASSPVWENEQFF.

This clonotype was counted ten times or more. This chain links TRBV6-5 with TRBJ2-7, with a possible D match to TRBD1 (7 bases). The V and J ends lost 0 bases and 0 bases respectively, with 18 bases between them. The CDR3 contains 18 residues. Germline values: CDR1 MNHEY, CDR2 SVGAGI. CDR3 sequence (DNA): TGTGCCAGCAGTTACTCGACGAGTGGAGGGGGCAGCTCCTACGAGCAGTACTTC. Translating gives CASSYSTSGGGSSYEQYF.